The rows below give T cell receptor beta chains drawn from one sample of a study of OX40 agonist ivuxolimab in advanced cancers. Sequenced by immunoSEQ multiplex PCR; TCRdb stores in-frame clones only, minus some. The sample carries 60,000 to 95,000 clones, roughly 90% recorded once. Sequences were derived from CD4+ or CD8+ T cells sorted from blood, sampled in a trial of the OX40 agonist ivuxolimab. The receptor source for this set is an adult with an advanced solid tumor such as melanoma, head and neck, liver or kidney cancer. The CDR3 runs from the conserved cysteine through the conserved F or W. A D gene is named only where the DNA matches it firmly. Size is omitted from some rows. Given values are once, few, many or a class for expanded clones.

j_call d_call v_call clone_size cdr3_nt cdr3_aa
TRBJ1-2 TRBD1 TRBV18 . TGTGCCAGCTCACAAGGGACAGGGGATCTCTATGGCTACACCTTC CASSQGTGDLYGYTF
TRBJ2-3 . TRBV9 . TGTGCCAGCAGCTCAAGACCGCCCCTCCGGGACTCCTTGGGAGATACGCAGTATTTT CASSSRPPLRDSLGDTQYF
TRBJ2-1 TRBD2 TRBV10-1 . TGCGCCAGCAGTCAACGACTAGCTTCACGAGAGCAGTTCTTC CASSQRLASREQFF
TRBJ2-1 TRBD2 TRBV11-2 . TGTGCCAGCAGCGCAAGTAGCGGGAGGGGCAATGAGCAGTTCTTC CASSASSGRGNEQFF
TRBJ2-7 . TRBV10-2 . TGCGCCAGCAGGCGAGCGGACTACGAGCAGTACTTC CASRRADYEQYF
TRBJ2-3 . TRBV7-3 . TGTGCCAGCAGCCCCGGGGGCACAGATACGCAGTATTTT CASSPGGTDTQYF
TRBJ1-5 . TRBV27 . TGTGCCAGCAGTTTGGGGGGGCGCGGCAATCAGCCCCAGCATTTT CASSLGGRGNQPQHF
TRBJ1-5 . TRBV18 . TGTGCCAGCTCTAGAGCCGGGGAGGGCAATCAGCCCCAGCATTTT CASSRAGEGNQPQHF
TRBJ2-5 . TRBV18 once TGTGCCAGCTCACAGTACCAAGAGACCCAGTACTTC CASSQYQETQYF
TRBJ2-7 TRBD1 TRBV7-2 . TGTGCCAGCAGCTTCGTGCCGGGACAGGGATCCTACGAGCAGTACTTC CASSFVPGQGSYEQYF
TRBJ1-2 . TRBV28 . TGTGCCAGCAAGAACTCCCTCTATGGCTACACCTTC CASKNSLYGYTF
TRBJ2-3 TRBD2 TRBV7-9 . TGTGCCAGCAGCTTTTCTAGCGGAGACACAGATACGCAGTATTTT CASSFSSGDTDTQYF
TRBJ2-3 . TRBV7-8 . TGTGCCAGCAGCTCAGGGACAGATACGCAGTATTTT CASSSGTDTQYF
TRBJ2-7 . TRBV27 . TGTGCCAGCAGTACACGACTACTTCCACCCGTCTCCTACGAGCAGTACTTC CASSTRLLPPVSYEQYF
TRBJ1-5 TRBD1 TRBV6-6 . TGTGCCAGCAGTTATGGACAGGGGGATCAGCCCCAGCATTTT CASSYGQGDQPQHF
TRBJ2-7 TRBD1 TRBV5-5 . TGTGCCAGCAGCTGGGGACAGGGGAGTTCGGGGGAGCAGTACTTC CASSWGQGSSGEQYF
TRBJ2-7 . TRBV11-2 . TGTGCCAGCAGCCGGACCTACGAGCAGTACTTC CASSRTYEQYF
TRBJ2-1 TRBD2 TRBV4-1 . TGCGCCAGCAGCCCAGGACTAGCGGGGGACAATGAGCAGTTCTTC CASSPGLAGDNEQFF
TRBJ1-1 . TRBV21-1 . TGTGCCTCTGCGGAGGTGGGTACCACTGAAGCTTTCTTT CASAEVGTTEAFF
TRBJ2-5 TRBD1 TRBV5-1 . TGCGCCAGCAGCTTCTCTGGACAGGAGGAGACCCAGTACTTC CASSFSGQEETQYF
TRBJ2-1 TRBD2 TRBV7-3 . TGTGCCAGCAGCCCCGTCGGGCGGGGGGGTTTCGTAAGCTCCTACAATGAGCAGTTCTTC CASSPVGRGGFVSSYNEQFF
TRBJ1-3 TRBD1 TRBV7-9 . TGTGCCAGCAGCCAACAGGGGGGAAACACCATATATTTT CASSQQGGNTIYF
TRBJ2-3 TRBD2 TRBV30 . TGTGCCTGGATGGGACTAGCGGCAGATACGCAGTATTTT CAWMGLAADTQYF
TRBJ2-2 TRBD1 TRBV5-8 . TGTGCCAGCAGCCTCTGGGGGACAGCGAACACCGGGGAGCTGTTTTTT CASSLWGTANTGELFF
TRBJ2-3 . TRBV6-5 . TGTGCCAGCAGTTACGGTGTAGCATCGGATACGCAGTATTTT CASSYGVASDTQYF
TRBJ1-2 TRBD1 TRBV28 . TGTGCCAGCAGTGGACTCACCAGGGGGAGGGATGGCTACACCTTC CASSGLTRGRDGYTF
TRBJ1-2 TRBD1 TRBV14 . TGTGCCAGCAGCCAAGTGCGGGACAGGAATTCTGGCTACACCTTC CASSQVRDRNSGYTF
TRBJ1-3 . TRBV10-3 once TGTGCCATCAGTGAGTCGCCGGAATACTCTGGAAACACCATATATTTT CAISESPEYSGNTIYF
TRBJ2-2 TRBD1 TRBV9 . TGTGCCAGCAGCGCCCAAGGACAGGGGAGTACCGGGGAGCTGTTTTTT CASSAQGQGSTGELFF
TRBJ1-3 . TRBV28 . TGTGCCAGCAGTTTTCCCCCCAATCAGGGTTCTGGGGGAAACACCATATATTTT CASSFPPNQGSGGNTIYF
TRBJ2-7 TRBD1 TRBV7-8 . TGTGCCAGCAGCCCTGGACAGGGGGCCTCCTACGAGCAGTACTTC CASSPGQGASYEQYF
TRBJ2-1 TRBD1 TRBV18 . TGTGCCAGCTCTCCGGGACAGGGCTTCTACAATGAGCAGTTCTTC CASSPGQGFYNEQFF
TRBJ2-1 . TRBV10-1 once TGCGCCAGCGTGGACGGATACAATGAGCAGTTCTTC CASVDGYNEQFF
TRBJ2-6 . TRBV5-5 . TGTGCCAGCAGCTGGGTGAGCTCTGGGGCCAACGTCCTGACTTTC CASSWVSSGANVLTF
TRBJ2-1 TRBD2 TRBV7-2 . TGTGCCAGCAGCTACAGCGGGAGGACAAATGAGCAGTTCTTC CASSYSGRTNEQFF
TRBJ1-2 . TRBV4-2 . TGTGCCAGCAGCCAAAAAGACGGGGGTCGGGGCTACACCTTC CASSQKDGGRGYTF
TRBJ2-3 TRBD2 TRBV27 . TGTGCCAGCAGCCAGCGGGGCCCAACAAACACAGATACGCAGTATTTT CASSQRGPTNTDTQYF
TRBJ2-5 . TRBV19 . TGTGCCAGTAGTAAACGAATGGGGGTAGAGACCCAGTACTTC CASSKRMGVETQYF
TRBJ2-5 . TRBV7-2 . TGTGCCAGCAGCTTCAAGGGAACAGAGACCCAGTACTTC CASSFKGTETQYF
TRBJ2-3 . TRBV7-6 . TGTGCCAGCAGCTTTGAAAAGGAAACAGATACGCAGTATTTT CASSFEKETDTQYF
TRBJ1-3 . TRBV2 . TGTGCCAGCAGTGCGGGCCGTAACCCGGGAAACACCATATATTTT CASSAGRNPGNTIYF
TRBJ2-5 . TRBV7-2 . TGTGCCAGCAGCTTAGTGAGCGGAAAAGAGACCCAGTACTTC CASSLVSGKETQYF
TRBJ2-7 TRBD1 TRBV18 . TGTGCCAGCTCCCTGGGACAGGGGGCAACTAACGAGCAGTACTTC CASSLGQGATNEQYF
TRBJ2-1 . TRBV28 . TGTGCCAGCAGACTAGGGCGGTACAATGAGCAGTTCTTC CASRLGRYNEQFF
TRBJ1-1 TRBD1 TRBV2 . TGTGCCAGCAGTGGACAGGGGGCCCCTGGAACTGAAGCTTTCTTT CASSGQGAPGTEAFF
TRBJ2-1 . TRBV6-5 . TGTGCCATCCGACCGGGACCCGTCGATGAGCAGTTCTTC CAIRPGPVDEQFF
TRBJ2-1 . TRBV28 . TGTGCCAGCAGTTTGCTGGTACTCAGCAATGAGCAGTTCTTC CASSLLVLSNEQFF